This T cell receptor (beta chain) came from a study of blood T cell repertoires in COVID-19. Study at large: COVID-19 samples collected from the United States, Italy and Spain covered acute and convalescent phases. PBMCs, B-cell-depleted T cells, or T cells provided the cDNA or gDNA that made up the material.

The CDR3 runs 16 residues. V gave up 4 bases and J gave up 5 bases; unmatched junction bases: 5. Germline CDR1 SGHTA, CDR2 FQGNSA. This study enrolled people aged about 18 to 90 from about 24 US geographic areas. Cohort allocation depended upon clinical history that participants reported. TCRdb's table, derived via immunoSEQ multiplex PCR, lists solely in-frame clones and lacks some. The data show a few hundred thousand clones, approximately 90% seen once. The receptor was isolated from a woman younger than 30 who had recovered from COVID-19. Sequencing was carried out using PBMCs or T cells enriched from blood (not recorded which). The chain carries TRBV7-2 and TRBJ2-1; TRBD2 agrees at 13 bases. This CDR3 reads CASSYTSGGAHNEQFF. The CDR3, as DNA: TGTGCCAGCAGCTATACTAGCGGGGGGGCTCACAATGAGCAGTTCTTC.